What follows describes a single T cell receptor beta chain. Its antigen is unknown. No base-level quality is on record; no much larger clone is a single base apart. Taken from the germline V gene (reference sequence), the CDR1 and CDR2 loops are SEHNR and FQNEAQ. Between the V and J ends, shortened by 5 bases and 7 bases respectively, the junction contains 14 bases. From cysteine to phenylalanine, the CDR3 is 13 amino acids long. Only the CDR3 portion is preserved as DNA: 39 bases, with reading frame beginning at the first base. TCRbeta CDR3 regions were sequenced with the immunoSEQ Assay. After extraction, genomic DNA underwent amplification by bias-controlled multiplex PCR, followed by high-throughput sequencing. Turning to the authors' computational methods: To quantify the absolute abundance of every unique TCRbeta CDR3 region, sequences were collapsed and filtered. T cell fraction was estimated by normalizing TCRbeta template counts to usable DNA, which was measured by amplifying reference genes present in all nucleated cells. Repertoire TCRs were annotated as SARS-CoV-2-specific when V gene, CDR3 amino acid sequence and J gene were exactly matched to a known reactive TCR set. The reference SARS-CoV-2 TCR set came from MIRA and was filtered for enrichment in COVID-19-positive ImmuneCODE repertoires, removing public or cross-reactive TCRs. Using the MIRA antigens, annotated TCRs were further analysed by specific ORF or by position within an ORF. Breadth was defined as annotated unique rearrangements over total unique productive rearrangements; depth was the summed frequency of those rearrangements. Two-sided Wilcoxon rank-sum tests were used to compare TCR breadth between groups. TCRdb holds this immuneACCESS table with in-frame rearrangements only. Some clones are missing; in checked studies, unresolved V genes explain under half, and the rest has no known cause. That table supplies the V and J calls and clone size; D and trimming were determined from the DNA. The sample contains around 340,000 clones, about 86% of them found a single time. Of the sample, about 11% is held by the ten largest clones.

Per the publication, the treatment or condition label means: some 20 received Ad26.COV2.S at low or high dose, single or two shots; roughly five received placebo; per-sample allocation not given. Repertoires of vaccine and placebo recipients were sequenced from samples collected on day 63 after the first injection. Cohort 1b enrolled about 25 adults aged 18-55 years at a single site in Boston, USA, between 29 July and 7 August 2020. As a vaccine, Ad26.COV2.S was a replication-incompetent adenovirus type 26 vector that expressed a prefusion-stabilized SARS-CoV-2 spike protein derived from the original Wuhan strain. These data come from a study of Ad26.COV2.S vaccination and SARS-CoV-2 variants (dated by TCRdb to 2020 to 2023). Regarding the research as a whole: Vaccine-arm donors came from COV1001, a multicentre, randomized, double-blind, placebo-controlled phase I-IIa trial of Ad26.COV2.S in healthy adults. Ad26.COV2.S was administered intramuscularly at a dose of 5x10^10 or 1x10^11 viral particles, either as one shot or as two shots given 56 days apart. Sequencing of the TCRbeta repertoire served to evaluate the specificity and breadth of SARS-CoV-2-reactive T cell receptors following Ad26.COV2.S vaccination. The TCR-sequenced set comprised roughly 30 samples: some 20 Ad26.COV2.S vaccine recipients, 5 placebo recipients and 8 SARS-CoV-2 convalescent individuals. Trial participants were randomized into five groups of five: low-dose or high-dose Ad26.COV2.S given once or twice, or placebo on both occasions. Investigators did not know the trial group allocation while performing experiments and assessing outcomes. What the authors observed across the whole study: After vaccination, substantial breadth of spike-specific CD8+ and CD4+ T cell responses was reported. The authors noted that the TCR breadth and depth analyses may have underestimated total T cell responses. Comparing responses between vaccine doses or regimens was not something the study was powered to do. Comparable non-spike TCR breadth was observed between vaccine and placebo recipients, consistent with only spike being contained in the vaccine. Spike-specific TCR breadth was higher in Ad26.COV2.S recipients than in placebo recipients (P = 0.0014).

The specimen was peripheral blood, collected in a trial of Ad26.COV2.S vaccine versus placebo. Recombination linked TRBV7-9 to TRBJ1-1, and perhaps TRBD1 as D gene, on 5 matching bases. This receptor was identified in a person aged 18 to 59 who received the Ad26.COV2.S COVID-19 vaccine or a placebo. The CDR3 reads CASSPTTGGEAFF. The nucleotides read TGTGCCAGCAGCCCTACCACAGGCGGTGAAGCTTTCTTT.